A single sample gave rise to the 23 T cell receptor beta chains below, sequenced in a study of T cells after yellow fever vaccination. Via MiXCR, TCRdb re-called the 5' RACE reads, giving one row per CDR3 protein. The data show about 75,000 distinct CDR3 sequences, under 9.5% seen once. The input for sequencing was CD8+ T cells sorted from PBMCs, taken more than 8 days after the first yellow fever vaccination. These receptors all come from a young man who received the YFV17D yellow fever vaccine.

This clonotype was seen many times. V is TRBV2 and J is TRBJ2-3, with D unresolved. The V gene's germline CDR1 is SNHLY and CDR2 FYNNEI. This CDR3 is 14 amino acids long. V was clipped by 2 bases and J by 3 bases, with 9 bases between them. As DNA, the CDR3 is TGTGCCAGCAGTGAACCCGGCCAAACAGATACGCAGTATTTT. This gives the protein CASSEPGQTDTQYF.

This clonotype has only a few counts. The chain recombines TRBV14 with TRBJ2-1; a weak D match, TRBD2 (5 bases). Germline V gives CDR1 SGHDN, CDR2 FVKESK. CDR3 length: 18 residues. Trimming took 4 bases from V and 0 from J, leaving 19 bases between them. CDR3 sequence (DNA): TGTGCCAGCAGCCGAGGGTTCCCTGGACCGAGCTCCTACAATGAGCAGTTCTTC. Its translation: CASSRGFPGPSSYNEQFF.

This clonotype has a handful of counts. The chain joins TRBV3-1 to TRBJ2-6; 11 nucleotides match TRBD1. Trimming took 0 bases from V and 2 from J; bases not matched to a gene: 9. CDR3 length equals 20 residues. Germline CDR1 LGHDT, CDR2 YNNKEL (reference sequence). The CDR3 coding sequence is TGTGCCAGCAGCCAAGATTATAGGACAGGGGGCGCGGCTGGGGCCAACGTCCTGACTTTC. It codes for CASSQDYRTGGAAGANVLTF.

This clonotype occurred once. This may be a read error: a much more frequent sequence differs by one nucleotide. CDR3 residues: CASSLSFYEQFF. CDR3 DNA: TGTGCCAGCAGCTTATCCTTTTATGAGCAGTTCTTC. The chain employs TRBV7-2 and TRBJ2-1; D ambiguous. The germline V gene has CDR1 SGHTA and CDR2 FQGNSA. Trimming shortened V by 2 bases and J by 8 bases, and 7 bases separated the two germline ends. The CDR3 spans 12 residues.

Ten or more counts support this clonotype. The V and J genes are TRBV3-1 and TRBJ2-1; 7 bases line up with TRBD1. After removal of 4 bases from V and 0 bases from J, the junction contained 9 bases not matched to a gene. In germline, CDR1 is LGHDT, CDR2 YNNKEL (reference sequence). This CDR3 has 17 residues. CDR3 coding DNA: TGTGCCAGCAGCCCCCCGTATTACAGGGGCTCCTACAATGAGCAGTTCTTC. Translated: CASSPPYYRGSYNEQFF.

The V gene is TRBV5-3, the J gene TRBJ1-5, with D perhaps matching TRBD1 (6 bases). TRBV5-3 is marked as an open reading frame, function uncertain. The CDR3 is 14 amino acids. The V end lost 7 bases, the J end lost 0 bases, and 11 bases lay between the germline ends. CDR3 in amino acids: CARRRTVSNQPQHF. The CDR3 DNA reads as TGTGCCAGACGGAGGACAGTTAGCAATCAGCCCCAGCATTTT.

This clonotype was picked up many times. The DNA for the CDR3 is TGTGCCAGCAGCCGCGGGGGGGGTACGCAGTATTTT. Protein: CASSRGGGTQYF. The chain couples TRBV12-3 or TRBV12-4 to TRBJ2-3, with 9 positions matching TRBD2. This CDR3 spans 12 amino acids. The ends lost 6 bases at V and 8 bases at J; junction bases unmatched: 3.

Here the CDR3 DNA reads TGTGCCAGCACCCCGGGACAGGGGTCCTACAATGAGCAGTTCTTC. Translation gives CASTPGQGSYNEQFF. The V and J genes are TRBV9 and TRBJ2-1; 10 bases align to TRBD1. Germline loops: CDR1 SGDLS, CDR2 YYNGEE. J was trimmed by 1 base and V by 6 bases; bases with no gene match: 4. The CDR3 length is 15 residues.

This clonotype has more than one count but fewer than ten. The gene calls are TRBV7-8 and TRBJ1-6, with D unclear. Germline V lookup: CDR1 SGHVS, CDR2 FQNEAQ. V shed 6 bases and J shed 6 bases, with 18 bases lying between them. There are 16 residues in the CDR3. The CDR3 DNA is TGTGCCAGCAGACCACGGGCGGCTACGACTAATTCACCCCTCCACTTT. Translated, it gives CASRPRAATTNSPLHF. The full variable domain, rest sourced from reference TRBV7-8 and TRBJ1-6, is GAGVSQSPRYKVAKRGQDVALRCDPISGHVSLFWYQQALGQGPEFLTYFQNEAQLDKSGLPSDRFFAERPEGSVSTLKIQRTQQEDSAVYLCASRPRAATTNSPLHFGNGTRLTVT.

This clonotype was counted between two and nine times. The chain uses TRBV7-9 and TRBJ2-4; perhaps TRBD2 as D (6 bases). This CDR3 is built from 16 residues. V lost 3 bases to trimming and J lost 0 bases, with 12 bases between them. CDR1 and CDR2 (germline): SEHNR, FQNEAQ (reference sequence). This chain's CDR3 is CASSFWGELAKNIQYF. The CDR3 coding sequence is TGTGCCAGCAGCTTTTGGGGGGAACTAGCCAAAAACATTCAGTACTTC.

The rearrangement joins TRBV7-6 to TRBJ1-5; 7 nucleotides line up with TRBD1. CDR1 and CDR2 (germline): SGHVS, FNYEAQ. V shed 1 base, J shed 4 bases, and the junction held 4 bases outside the gene matches. This CDR3 region has 15 residues. The CDR3 loop is CASSLDRGANQPQHF. The DNA for the CDR3 is TGTGCCAGCAGCTTAGACAGGGGAGCTAATCAGCCCCAGCATTTT.

This clonotype occurred many times. V is TRBV5-1 and J is TRBJ2-1; D uncertain. From germline, CDR1 is SGHRS and CDR2 YFSETQ. The CDR3 is 14 residues long. Trimming took off 2 bases at V and 8 bases at J, with 14 bases between the two ends. The CDR3 reads CASSFQHLHDEQFF. The CDR3 DNA reads TGCGCCAGCAGCTTCCAACACTTGCACGATGAGCAGTTCTTC.

This clonotype was counted at least ten times. V is TRBV9 and J is TRBJ2-2; 7 nucleotides align to TRBD2. There are 13 residues in the CDR3. Per the germline V gene, CDR1 is SGDLS and CDR2 is YYNGEE. V lost 3 bases, J lost 6 bases, and 2 bases stayed unmatched. The CDR3 is CASSGGGAGELFF. The CDR3 DNA follows: TGTGCCAGCAGCGGGGGGGGAGCCGGGGAGCTGTTTTTT.

The CDR3, as DNA: TGCGCCAGCAGCCAAGAACGACAGGCGCCAGATACGCAGTATTTT. It encodes CASSQERQAPDTQYF. The chain has TRBV4-1 and TRBJ2-3; D perhaps matches TRBD1 (6 bases). Deletions cut 0 bases from V and 4 bases from J, with 11 bases between. CDR1 and CDR2 (germline): MGHRA, YSYEKL. This CDR3 contains 15 residues.

This clonotype was seen repeatedly, ten times or more. The chain joins TRBV10-3 to TRBJ2-2, with 7 bases aligning to TRBD2. The V segment lost 4 bases and the J segment 4 bases; nucleotides outside the gene matches: 9. The germline CDR1 and CDR2 sequences are ENHRY and SYGVKD. CDR3 length equals 16 residues. CDR3 nucleotides: TGTGCCATCAGTGGCGTTCGGGGGGAACTCACCGGGGAGCTGTTTTTT. Translating it yields CAISGVRGELTGELFF.

The sample holds many counts of this clonotype. The chain joins TRBV25-1 to TRBJ1-1; D call uncertain. V lost 3 bases to trimming and J lost 8 bases, with 10 bases between them. The length of the CDR3 is 12 residues. Germline CDR1 and CDR2: MGHDK and SYGVNS. In nucleotides, the CDR3 is TGTGCCAGCAGTGACTCGTTTACGGAAGCTTTCTTT. Its protein product is CASSDSFTEAFF.

The J gene is TRBJ2-7, the V gene TRBV19; the D gene is possibly TRBD1 (6 bases). The CDR3 extends over 14 amino acids. The ends were cut back, 3 bases at V and 3 bases at J, with 12 bases in the middle. Per the germline V gene, CDR1 is LNHDA and CDR2 is SQIVND (reference sequence). CDR3 region: CASSIRDTYYEQYF. The CDR3 coding sequence is TGTGCCAGTAGTATCCGGGACACCTACTACGAGCAGTACTTC.

The rearrangement links TRBV11-2 to TRBJ2-3, with 8 bases that match TRBD2. CDR3 length equals 16 residues. Germline CDR1 reads SGHAT; CDR2 reads FQNNGV. The junction had 13 bases not matched to a gene; V was cut back by 5 bases and J by 6 bases. CDR3: CASSLWTSNWEDTQYF. The CDR3, as DNA: TGTGCCAGCAGCCTCTGGACTAGCAACTGGGAGGATACGCAGTATTTT.

This clonotype has a handful of counts. The chain links TRBV7-9 to TRBJ1-5; no firm D call. The CDR3 is made up of 13 amino acids. Per the germline V gene, CDR1 is SEHNR and CDR2 is FQNEAQ (reference sequence). Trimming pared 5 bases from V and 6 bases from J, leaving 11 bases between. CDR3 loop: CASSLHPSQPQHF. CDR3 DNA: TGTGCCAGCAGCCTCCACCCGAGTCAGCCCCAGCATTTT.

This clonotype was seen many times. The chain joins TRBV20-1 to TRBJ2-7; 12 positions agree with TRBD1. The CDR3 extends over 14 amino acids. Germline loops: CDR1 DFQATT, CDR2 SNEGSKA (reference sequence). J was trimmed by 4 bases and V by 2 bases; bases with no gene match: 3. CDR3 loop: CSARRDRGLYEQYF. CDR3 sequence (DNA): TGCAGTGCTAGACGGGACAGGGGGCTTTACGAGCAGTACTTC.

On this clonotype: Sequence at one end of the junction differs from germline and may be a read error. The rearrangement uses TRBV7-6 and TRBJ2-7; D uncertain. Germline V gene data show CDR1 as SGHVS and CDR2 as FNYEAQ. CDR3 length: 12 amino acids. CDR3 sequence: CASSLGGYQQYF. For the CDR3, the DNA is TGTGCCAGCAGCTTAGGTGGCTACCAGCAGTACTTC.

This clonotype was picked up many times. This rearrangement joins TRBV6-5 to TRBJ2-3, with D unclear. Per germline, CDR1 MNHEY and CDR2 SVGAGI. CDR3 size: 13 residues. V was pared by 2 bases and J by 6 bases, with 9 bases between. The CDR3: CASSYMVGDTQYF. Here the CDR3 DNA reads TGTGCCAGCAGTTACATGGTGGGGGATACGCAGTATTTT.

At least ten counts were recorded for this clonotype. The chain combines TRBV15 with TRBJ2-3; unclear D gene. Between the trimmed V and J ends, which lost 0 bases and 6 bases, there was a span of 4 bases. Germline V lookup: CDR1 LNHNV, CDR2 YYDKDF (reference sequence). This CDR3 has 12 amino acids. CDR3 coding DNA: TGTGCCACCAGCAGAGAAATGGATACGCAGTATTTT. It codes for CATSREMDTQYF.